These 14 T cell receptor beta chains were all obtained from the same sample, sequenced in a study of T cells in narcolepsy. Assay used: immunoSEQ multiplex PCR; TCRdb lists only in-frame clones, some missing. The sample lists more than 9,500 clones, 90% to 95% occurring once. The sequencing input was CD45RA- memory CD4+ T cells from PBMCs. Receptor source: a human donor with narcolepsy.

The chain uses TRBV5-4 and TRBJ2-7; 8 bases are shared with TRBD1. The CDR3 extends over 16 amino acids. Germline V lookup: CDR1 SGHNT, CDR2 YYREEE (reference sequence). Unmatched junction bases numbered 8, after V lost 0 bases and J lost 3 bases. The CDR3 DNA reads TGTGCCAGCAGCTTGGCCCGTCCAGGGACAGGCTACGAGCAGTACTTC. This translates into CASSLARPGTGYEQYF. Full variable domain (rest looked up from reference TRBV5-4 and TRBJ2-7): ETGVTQSPTHLIKTRGQQVTLRCSSQSGHNTVSWYQQALGQGPQFIFQYYREEENGRGNFPPRFSGLQFPNYSSELNVNALELDDSALYLCASSLARPGTGYEQYFGPGTRLTVT.

The chain's CDR3 is CAWSPGRAAYGYTF. CDR3 sequence (DNA): TGTGCCTGGAGTCCCGGGCGGGCAGCCTATGGCTACACCTTC. V gene TRBV30 combines with J gene TRBJ1-2; D uncertain. The CDR3 contains 14 residues. The ends were cut back, 2 bases at V and 4 bases at J, with 14 bases in the middle. Germline V gene data show CDR1 as GTSNPN and CDR2 as SVGIG (reference sequence).

This chain links TRBV11-3 with TRBJ2-3; the D gene is possibly TRBD1 (8 bases). The CDR3 runs to 17 residues. From germline, CDR1 is SGHNT and CDR2 YENEEA. The V end was cut by 5 bases, the J end by 5 bases, with 23 bases between. Written as DNA, the CDR3 is TGTGCCAGCAGCACCCACGGACAGGGAGGGGGTAGAGATACGCAGTATTTT. It is translated as CASSTHGQGGGRDTQYF.

V and J are TRBV30 and TRBJ1-2, with 8 bases matching TRBD1. The CDR3 loop spans 14 amino acids. Germline V CDR1 and CDR2: GTSNPN, SVGIG (reference sequence). The junction had 12 bases not matched to a gene; V was cut back by 5 bases and J by 7 bases. CDR3 in amino acids: CAWSFQGAQGGYTF. The DNA for the CDR3 is TGTGCCTGGTCTTTTCAGGGGGCGCAAGGTGGCTACACCTTC.

The chain links TRBV6-5 to TRBJ2-4; D is unclear. CDR1 is MNHEY and CDR2 is SVGAGI in the germline V gene. Trimming took off 6 bases at V and 1 base at J, with 7 bases between the two ends. This CDR3 region has 13 residues. CDR3 DNA: TGTGCCAGCAGCAGTCCCGCCAAAAACATTCAGTACTTC. It codes for CASSSPAKNIQYF.

The chain recombines TRBV6-1 with TRBJ2-3, with 8 bases matching TRBD2. Germline lookup yields CDR1 MNHNS and CDR2 SASEGT. The CDR3 has 16 amino acids. Unmatched junction bases numbered 8, after V lost 2 bases and J lost 4 bases. CDR3 coding DNA: TGTGCCAGCAGTGAAAGGAGCGGGGGCCCCCCAGATACGCAGTATTTT. It encodes CASSERSGGPPDTQYF.

The chain uses TRBV2 and TRBJ1-4; no clear D. The CDR3 is 15 amino acids. The germline V gene encodes CDR1 SNHLY and CDR2 FYNNEI. V gave up 6 bases and J gave up 2 bases, with 13 bases separating them. CDR3 sequence (DNA): TGTGCCAGCAGCGGGCCCCGGGGTACTAATGAAAAACTGTTTTTT. Amino acid sequence: CASSGPRGTNEKLFF.

This chain uses TRBV7-2 with TRBJ1-2, with D perhaps TRBD1 (5 bases). The CDR3 is 15 residues long. Germline values: CDR1 SGHTA, CDR2 FQGNSA. V was cut by 1 base and J by 3 bases, with 12 bases left in between. The CDR3 DNA follows: TGTGCCAGCAGCTTAGATCAAGGGGCCTACTATGGCTACACCTTC. Protein: CASSLDQGAYYGYTF.

The J gene is TRBJ1-4, the V gene TRBV5-8; 9 nucleotides agree with TRBD1. The CDR3 spans 15 residues. The V segment lost 4 bases and the J segment 7 bases; nucleotides outside the gene matches: 8. Germline lookup yields CDR1 SGHTS and CDR2 YDEGEE. The CDR3 DNA reads as TGTGCCAGCAGCAGGACGACAGGGGGACTTGAAAAACTGTTTTTT. This translates into CASSRTTGGLEKLFF.

The count of this clone is one. The chain combines TRBV5-1 with TRBJ2-3; possible D gene TRBD2, 7 bases. The length of the CDR3 is 15 residues. The germline CDR1 and CDR2 sequences are SGHRS and YFSETQ. Trimming took off 4 bases at V and 1 base at J, with 13 bases between the two ends. The CDR3 nucleotides are TGCGCCAGCAGCGACCTCGGGGGGCGCACAGATACGCAGTATTTT. Its protein product is CASSDLGGRTDTQYF.

The chain is built from TRBV10-2 and TRBJ2-7; 10 bases fit TRBD2. The V segment lost 8 bases and the J segment 7 bases; nucleotides outside the gene matches: 5. This CDR3 contains 12 residues. Germline CDR1 and CDR2: WSHSY and SAAADI. CDR3 sequence: CASEGTSDEQYF. The CDR3, as DNA: TGCGCCAGCGAGGGGACTAGCGATGAGCAGTACTTC.

The chain is built from TRBV7-8 and TRBJ1-3, with 9 nucleotides matching TRBD1. Germline V gene sequence: CDR1 SGHVS, CDR2 FQNEAQ. V was clipped by 0 bases and J by 4 bases; unmatched bases: 7. The CDR3 contains 17 residues. Written as DNA, the CDR3 is TGTGCCAGCAGCTTAGCTTCCGGGACAGGGTACGGAAACACCATATATTTT. Encoded protein: CASSLASGTGYGNTIYF.

The chain carries TRBV5-1 and TRBJ2-5; D remains ambiguous. This CDR3 contains 15 residues. V was shortened by 0 bases and J by 4 bases, with 13 bases between the two germline ends. Germline CDR1 reads SGHRS; CDR2 reads YFSETQ. CDR3 region: CASSLAPGRVETQYF. CDR3 bases: TGCGCCAGCAGCTTGGCTCCAGGTCGAGTAGAGACCCAGTACTTC.

The gene calls are TRBV19 and TRBJ2-1, with 10 positions matching TRBD2. The CDR3 covers 15 residues. The V gene's germline CDR1 is LNHDA and CDR2 SQIVND (reference sequence). The J segment lost 7 bases and the V segment lost 1 base, leaving 4 bases of the junction unmatched. This CDR3 reads CASSIVGTSANEQFF. The CDR3 coding sequence is TGTGCCAGTAGTATAGTCGGGACTAGCGCAAATGAGCAGTTCTTC.